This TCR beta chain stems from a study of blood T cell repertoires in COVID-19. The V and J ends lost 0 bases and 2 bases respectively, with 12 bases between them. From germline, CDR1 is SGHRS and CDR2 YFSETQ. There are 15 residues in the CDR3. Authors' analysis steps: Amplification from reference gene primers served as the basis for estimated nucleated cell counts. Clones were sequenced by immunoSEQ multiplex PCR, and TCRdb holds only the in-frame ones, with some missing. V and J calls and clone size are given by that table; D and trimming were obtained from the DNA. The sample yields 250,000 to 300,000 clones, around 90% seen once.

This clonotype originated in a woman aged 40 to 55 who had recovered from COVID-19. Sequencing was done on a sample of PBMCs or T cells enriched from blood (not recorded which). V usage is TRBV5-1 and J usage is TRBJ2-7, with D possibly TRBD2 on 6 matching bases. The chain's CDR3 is CASSLDRRGTYEQYF. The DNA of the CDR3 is TGCGCCAGCAGCTTGGACCGGCGGGGTACCTACGAGCAGTACTTC.